This T cell receptor beta chain was obtained from a study of cytomegalovirus exposure and HLA in healthy donors. Both 60 Vbeta primers and 13 Jbeta primers went into the PCR. Method: immunoSEQ multiplex PCR; TCRdb's copy keeps in-frame clones and lacks some. The sample has 150,000 to 200,000 clones, roughly 77% seen once; the top ten hold approximately 4.6%. The CDR3 is 15 residues long. Germline CDR1 reads SGHRS; CDR2 reads YFSETQ. V lost 3 bases, J lost 0 bases, and 4 bases stayed unmatched. Sequencing was carried out using PBMCs. This clonotype originated in a man aged 18 to 35 in good health and CMV-seropositive. The chain employs TRBV5-1 and TRBJ2-3; 7 nucleotides align to TRBD1. The CDR3 DNA reads TGCGCCAGCAGCTCGGGACAGACTAGCACAGATACGCAGTATTTT. Protein: CASSSGQTSTDTQYF.